The 27 T cell receptor beta chains below all came from one sample that was sequenced in a study of cytomegalovirus exposure and HLA in healthy donors. 13 Jbeta primers and 60 Vbeta primers were used for the PCR. Libraries were prepared by immunoSEQ multiplex PCR; TCRdb keeps only in-frame clonotypes and omits some of them. Among roughly 160,000 clones listed, 80% to 85% were seen once. Specimen: PBMCs. These receptor sequences come from a male donor in good health and CMV-seropositive.

The gene calls are TRBV7-2 and TRBJ1-3; D is unresolved. This CDR3 spans 15 amino acids. Trimming shortened V by 2 bases and J by 0 bases, and 8 bases separated the two germline ends. Germline assignment: CDR1 SGHTA and CDR2 FQGNSA. CDR3 loop: CASSLSPSSGNTIYF. The DNA for the CDR3 is TGTGCCAGCAGCTTAAGTCCTAGCTCTGGAAACACCATATATTTT.

The V gene is TRBV2, the J gene TRBJ1-4; no firm D call. The V gene lost 7 bases and the J gene lost 8 bases, with 14 bases spanning the gap. The germline gives CDR1 SNHLY, CDR2 FYNNEI. This CDR3 region has 13 residues. CDR3 sequence reads: CASNRHRGEKLFF. CDR3 coding DNA: TGTGCCAGCAACAGACATCGAGGGGAAAAACTGTTTTTT.

The chain combines TRBV6-4 with TRBJ2-1; a weak D match, TRBD1 (6 bases). CDR1 and CDR2 (germline): MRHNA, SNTAGT. V lost 5 bases, J lost 7 bases, and 15 bases lay in between. CDR3 size: 14 residues. CDR3 coding DNA: TGTGCCAGCAGTTACGGGGCAGGGGTAAATGAGCAGTTCTTC. Translation gives CASSYGAGVNEQFF.

This chain connects TRBV2 to TRBJ2-1; TRBD1 agrees at 10 bases. V shed 10 bases, J shed 10 bases, and the junction held 19 bases outside the gene matches. The CDR3 covers 16 residues. In germline, CDR1 is SNHLY, CDR2 FYNNEI. CDR3 in amino acids: CAIPSLFGQGVGEQFF. The CDR3, as DNA: TGTGCCATCCCCTCCCTGTTCGGACAGGGGGTAGGGGAGCAGTTCTTC.

This chain links TRBV28 with TRBJ1-2, with TRBD1 identical over 8 bases. The V segment lost 6 bases and the J segment 2 bases; nucleotides outside the gene matches: 5. The CDR3 is 14 amino acids. Looked up from germline, CDR1 is MDHEN and CDR2 is SYDVKM. The CDR3 here is CASRQRQGNYGYTF. CDR3 DNA sequence: TGTGCCAGCAGGCAACGACAGGGGAACTATGGCTACACCTTC.

The rearrangement joins TRBV5-1 to TRBJ2-1, with 9 bases fitting TRBD2. Trimming took 0 bases from V and 4 from J; bases not matched to a gene: 8. Germline loops: CDR1 SGHRS, CDR2 YFSETQ. This CDR3 contains 17 residues. The CDR3 DNA is TGCGCCAGCAGCTTGGCCCAAGCGGGAGGTAGTTACAATGAGCAGTTCTTC. The encoded protein is CASSLAQAGGSYNEQFF.

This clone has just a few counts. V usage is TRBV21-1 and J usage is TRBJ1-4; TRBD1 is taken as the D call from the table, unchecked against the DNA. TRBV21-1 is a pseudogene. The CDR3 loop spans 19 amino acids. The CDR3 region is CASSNLAGGKGIRKPKLFF. The CDR3 bases are TGTGCCAGCAGCAATCTGGCAGGGGGTAAGGGGATCCGGAAGCCAAAACTGTTTTTT.

The rearrangement uses TRBV30 and TRBJ2-5, with D possibly TRBD1 on 8 matching bases. The length of the CDR3 is 13 residues. The V gene lost 2 bases and the J gene lost 11 bases, with 18 bases spanning the gap. Germline V gives CDR1 GTSNPN, CDR2 SVGIG (reference sequence). DNA of the CDR3: TGTGCCTGGAGTCAACAGGGGGGGGGAGAGCAGTACTTC. This codes for CAWSQQGGGEQYF. The variable domain in full, completed from reference TRBV30 and TRBJ2-5, reads SQTIHQWPATLVQPVGSPLSLECTVEGTSNPNLYWYRQAAGRGLQLLFYSVGIGQISSEVPQNLSASRPQDRQFILSSKKLLLSDSGFYLCAWSQQGGGEQYFGPGTRLLVL.

The V and J genes are TRBV5-5 and TRBJ1-4; 8 nucleotides match TRBD1. Germline assignment: CDR1 SGHKS and CDR2 YYEKEE (reference sequence). The V segment lost 2 bases and the J segment 8 bases; nucleotides outside the gene matches: 5. This CDR3 comprises 14 residues. The CDR3 spells CASSLLQGVEKLFF. Here the CDR3 DNA reads TGTGCCAGCAGCTTATTACAGGGGGTAGAAAAACTGTTTTTT.

The chain has TRBV11-3 and TRBJ2-7; the match to TRBD1 covers 7 bases. CDR1 and CDR2 (germline): SGHNT, YENEEA. The V segment lost 0 bases and the J segment 3 bases; nucleotides outside the gene matches: 5. CDR3 length: 15 residues. The CDR3 sequence: CASSLEHRGDYEQYF. CDR3 coding DNA: TGTGCCAGCAGCTTAGAACACAGGGGCGACTACGAGCAGTACTTC.

The chain employs TRBV5-4 and TRBJ1-1, with a tentative D call TRBD1 (5 bases). Trimming pared 0 bases from V and 4 bases from J, leaving 10 bases between. The CDR3 runs to 14 residues. From germline, CDR1 is SGHNT and CDR2 YYREEE (reference sequence). CDR3 nucleotides: TGTGCCAGCAGCTTGGAACGGGGGGGCACTGAAGCTTTCTTT. Protein: CASSLERGGTEAFF.

The chain recombines TRBV7-9 with TRBJ1-4; D may be TRBD1 (5 bases). Germline CDR1 is SEHNR and CDR2 is FQNEAQ (reference sequence). The CDR3 contains 13 residues. The V gene lost 8 bases and the J gene lost 6 bases, with 13 bases spanning the gap. In DNA form, the CDR3 reads TGTGCCAGCGGGCCCAGGGTATATGAAAAACTGTTTTTT. Translated, it gives CASGPRVYEKLFF. The full variable domain, in which reference TRBV7-9 and TRBJ1-4 provide the parts outside the CDR3, is DTGVSQNPRHKITKRGQNVTFRCDPISEHNRLYWYRQTLGQGPEFLTYFQNEAQLEKSRLLSDRFSAERPKGSFSTLEIQRTEQGDSAMYLCASGPRVYEKLFFGSGTQLSVL.

A word on this clone: No DNA is shown, since the ends of the CDR3 on it are uncertain; the CDR3 is the one TCRdb lists. The chain couples TRBV19 to TRBJ2-2; TRBD1 reflects the table's D call only, with no check against the DNA. The CDR3 numbers 15 amino acids, ends counted. Germline V gene lookup returns CDR1 LNHDA and CDR2 SQIVND (reference sequence). CDR3 residues: CASSTSGPGAGELFF.

The genes are TRBV4-1 and TRBJ1-3; D unresolved. The V end was cut by 2 bases, the J end by 2 bases, with 10 bases between. CDR1 is MGHRA, CDR2 YSYEKL, per germline. This CDR3 is built from 15 residues. Here the CDR3 reads CASSQPRTAGNTIYF. DNA of the CDR3: TGCGCCAGCAGCCAACCTAGGACTGCTGGAAACACCATATATTTT.

The chain recombines TRBV9 with TRBJ2-1, with 8 bases matching TRBD1. V lost 3 bases and J lost 8; bases outside the gene matches: 10. The germline V gene has CDR1 SGDLS and CDR2 YYNGEE. This CDR3 spans 15 amino acids. CDR3 region: CASSALQGAVDEQFF. CDR3 nucleotide sequence: TGTGCCAGCAGCGCCCTCCAGGGGGCGGTAGATGAGCAGTTCTTC.

The V gene is TRBV2, the J gene TRBJ2-2; no firm D call. Trimming removed 6 bases from V and 1 base from J, with 12 bases in between. Germline V lookup: CDR1 SNHLY, CDR2 FYNNEI. This CDR3 is 15 amino acids long. In nucleotides, the CDR3 is TGTGCCAGCAGCCTTCTACCTGAGAACACCGGGGAGCTGTTTTTT. This gives the protein CASSLLPENTGELFF.

This rearrangement joins TRBV10-1 to TRBJ1-5; tentative D call: TRBD1 (5 bases). Deletions cut 3 bases from V and 11 bases from J, with 14 bases between. The CDR3 runs 13 residues. Germline values: CDR1 WNHNN, CDR2 SYGVQD (reference sequence). In DNA, the CDR3 is TGCGCCAGCAGTGAATCCCCAAAACAGGCCCAGCATTTT. This encodes CASSESPKQAQHF.

The V and J genes are TRBV7-9 and TRBJ1-3, with TRBD1 as a possible D gene (5 bases). Deletions cut 5 bases from V and 0 bases from J, with 11 bases between. The germline V gene encodes CDR1 SEHNR and CDR2 FQNEAQ (reference sequence). This CDR3 has 15 residues. CDR3 sequence: CASSPTALSGNTIYF. CDR3 nucleotide sequence: TGTGCCAGCAGCCCGACAGCTCTCTCTGGAAACACCATATATTTT.

The gene calls are TRBV28 and TRBJ1-4; the match to TRBD1 covers 8 bases. Trimming cost V 6 bases and J 8 bases; bases outside gene matches: 14. The CDR3 has 16 residues. Germline CDR1 and CDR2: MDHEN and SYDVKM. This chain's CDR3 is CASSYTQGGVWEKLFF. In DNA form, the CDR3 reads TGTGCCAGCAGCTATACACAGGGGGGGGTTTGGGAAAAACTGTTTTTT.

J is TRBJ2-2 and V is TRBV4-1; D is unclear. Germline CDR1 MGHRA, CDR2 YSYEKL. The V and J ends lost 5 bases and 1 base respectively, with 14 bases between them. This CDR3 has 16 amino acids. CDR3 in DNA: TGCGCCAGCAGCTTTAGCCCAGCGTTGAACACCGGGGAGCTGTTTTTT. It specifies CASSFSPALNTGELFF.

This clone was seen only once. Other DNA sequences from this sample encode an identical CDR3 as well. The chain uses TRBV19 and TRBJ2-2; possibly TRBD2 for D (7 bases). V was cut by 7 bases and J by 8 bases, with 26 bases left in between. The V gene's germline CDR1 is LNHDA and CDR2 SQIVND (reference sequence). CDR3 size: 17 residues. Here the CDR3 DNA reads TGTGCCAGTACCGCCAGGCCGGGGGGCTTTAGCACTGGGGAGCTGTTTTTT. The encoded protein is CASTARPGGFSTGELFF. Drawing the rest from reference TRBV19 and TRBJ2-2, the complete variable domain is DGGITQSPKYLFRKEGQNVTLSCEQNLNHDAMYWYRQDPGQGLRLIYYSQIVNDFQKGDIAEGYSVSREKKESFPLTVTSAQKNPTAFYLCASTARPGGFSTGELFFGEGSRLTVL.

The chain uses TRBV10-1 and TRBJ1-1; D is uncertain. CDR1 WNHNN and CDR2 SYGVQD come from the germline V gene (reference sequence). V lost 3 bases, J lost 2 bases, and 7 bases lay in between. The CDR3 consists of 13 residues. Here the CDR3 DNA reads TGCGCCAGCAGTGAACAGCCTAACACTGAAGCTTTCTTT. The encoded protein is CASSEQPNTEAFF.

The V gene is TRBV28, the J gene TRBJ1-1; no firm D call. There are 13 residues in the CDR3. The germline V and J ends were trimmed by 7 bases and 2 bases, with 11 bases remaining between them. Germline loops: CDR1 MDHEN, CDR2 SYDVKM. CDR3 loop: CASILPDNTEAFF. DNA for the CDR3: TGTGCCAGCATTTTGCCAGATAACACTGAAGCTTTCTTT. The complete variable domain, with remaining parts taken from reference TRBV28 and TRBJ1-1, reads DVKVTQSSRYLVKRTGEKVFLECVQDMDHENMFWYRQDPGLGLRLIYFSYDVKMKEKGDIPEGYSVSREKKERFSLILESASTNQTSMYLCASILPDNTEAFFGQGTRLTVV.

J is TRBJ1-2 and V is TRBV7-9, with 9 bases lining up with TRBD1. The CDR3 sequence is 17 residues long. The germline CDR1 and CDR2 sequences are SEHNR and FQNEAQ (reference sequence). V shed 3 bases and J 6 bases; nucleotides not matched to a gene: 14. CDR3 bases: TGTGCCAGCAGCTTCGGGAAACGGACAGGGGCCTCCGATGGCTACACCTTC. Its translation: CASSFGKRTGASDGYTF. The full variable domain, rest sourced from reference TRBV7-9 and TRBJ1-2, is DTGVSQNPRHKITKRGQNVTFRCDPISEHNRLYWYRQTLGQGPEFLTYFQNEAQLEKSRLLSDRFSAERPKGSFSTLEIQRTEQGDSAMYLCASSFGKRTGASDGYTFGSGTRLTVV.

The chain is built from TRBV18 and TRBJ2-7; 9 nucleotides line up with TRBD1. CDR1 and CDR2 from the germline V gene are KGHSH and LQKENI. V lost 3 bases to trimming and J lost 6 bases; unmatched junction nucleotides: 9. This CDR3 has 15 residues. CDR3 amino acids: CASSPGTGKLSEQYF. The DNA of the CDR3 is TGTGCCAGCTCACCCGGGACAGGGAAGCTCTCCGAGCAGTACTTC.

Only one count was recorded for this clone. One end of the junction fails to match germline, which may point to a read error. This chain links TRBV30 with TRBJ2-6; D possibly corresponds to TRBD1 (5 bases). This CDR3 is built from 15 residues. Germline lookup yields CDR1 GTSNPN and CDR2 SVGIG (reference sequence). The CDR3 loop is CAWSSSSSGANGLTF. In DNA, the CDR3 is TGTGCCTGGAGTAGTAGCAGCTCTGGGGCCAACGGCCTGACTTTC.

The chain links TRBV6-1 to TRBJ1-5; 7 bases map to TRBD1. The length of the CDR3 is 15 residues. The V gene's germline CDR1 is MNHNS and CDR2 SASEGT. After removal of 8 bases from V and 1 base from J, the junction contained 8 bases not matched to a gene. The CDR3 nucleotides read TGTGCCAGCTGTTTCCGGGACAGCAGCAATCAGCCCCAGCATTTT. Its translation is CASCFRDSSNQPQHF.